The clone carrying this T cell receptor (beta chain) was seen a few times. Its matching antigen is unknown. One entry per CDR3 protein, called by TCRdb with MiXCR from the reads. The top ten hold 15% to 20% of the sample, which has roughly 500,000 distinct CDR3 sequences, around 30% seen once. The data derive from a study of T cell repertoires in cytomegalovirus infection. As for the study in general: It was the public TCR beta signatures that indicated both CMV infection and matching HLA type.

Germline-derived CDR1 and CDR2 are SGHTA and FQGNSA. The CDR3 runs 14 residues. The V gene lost 1 base and the J gene lost 4 bases, with 8 bases spanning the gap. Overall study findings and caveats: Carriers of CMV and the relevant HLA type were discriminated by public TCR beta frequency. Ex vivo, HLA-C-restricted CMV-specific TCR beta clonotypes prevailed over the rest of the response.

The clonotype was recovered from a human donor in good health (CMV status not recorded). Some clones in this sample may be carry-over from other donors' samples. The specimen was cultured PBMCs, collected from culture after CMV antigen stimulation. The chain carries TRBV7-2 and TRBJ1-5; D gene ambiguous. Here the CDR3 DNA reads TGTGCCAGCAGCTTAGGGCGGGCAAATCAGCCCCAGCATTTT. Encoded protein: CASSLGRANQPQHF. Complete variable domain (other parts from reference TRBV7-2 and TRBJ1-5): GAGVSQSPSNKVTEKGKDVELRCDPISGHTALYWYRQSLGQGLEFLIYFQGNSAPDKSGLPSDRFSAERTGGSVSTLTIQRTQQEDSAVYLCASSLGRANQPQHFGDGTRLSIL.